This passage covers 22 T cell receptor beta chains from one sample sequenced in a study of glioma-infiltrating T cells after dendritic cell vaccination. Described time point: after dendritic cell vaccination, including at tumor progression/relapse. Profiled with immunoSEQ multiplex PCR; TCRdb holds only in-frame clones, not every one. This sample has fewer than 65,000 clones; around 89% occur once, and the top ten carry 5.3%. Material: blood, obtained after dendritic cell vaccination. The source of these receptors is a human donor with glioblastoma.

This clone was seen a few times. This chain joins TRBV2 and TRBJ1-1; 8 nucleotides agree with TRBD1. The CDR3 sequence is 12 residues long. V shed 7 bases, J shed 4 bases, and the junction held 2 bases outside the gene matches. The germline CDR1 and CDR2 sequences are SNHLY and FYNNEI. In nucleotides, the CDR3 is TGTGCCAGCATCGGACAGGGCACTGAAGCTTTCTTT. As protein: CASIGQGTEAFF.

In DNA form, the CDR3 reads TGTGCCAGCAGTTATACTAGCGGGAGCTACGAGCAGTACTTC. Translating gives CASSYTSGSYEQYF. The J gene is TRBJ2-7, the V gene TRBV6-5; 11 positions match TRBD2. CDR1 and CDR2 from the germline V gene are MNHEY and SVGAGI. This CDR3 spans 14 amino acids. Trimming removed 3 bases from V and 3 bases from J; junction bases left unmatched: 1.

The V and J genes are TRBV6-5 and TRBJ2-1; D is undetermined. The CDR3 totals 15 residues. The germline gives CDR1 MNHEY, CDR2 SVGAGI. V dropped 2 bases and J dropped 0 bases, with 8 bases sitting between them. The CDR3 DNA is TGTGCCAGCAGTTACGGAGCGAGCTCCTACAATGAGCAGTTCTTC. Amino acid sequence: CASSYGASSYNEQFF.

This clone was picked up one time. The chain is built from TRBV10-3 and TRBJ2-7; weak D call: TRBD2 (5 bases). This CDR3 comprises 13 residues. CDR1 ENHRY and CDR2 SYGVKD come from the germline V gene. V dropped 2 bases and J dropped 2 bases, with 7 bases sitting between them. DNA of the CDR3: TGTGCCATCAGTGAGGGGAGAACCTACGAGCAGTACTTC. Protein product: CAISEGRTYEQYF.

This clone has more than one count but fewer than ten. In DNA, the CDR3 is TGTGCCAGCAGCTTGCAGGGTAACTCTGGAAACACCATATATTTT. Translating gives CASSLQGNSGNTIYF. The chain recombines TRBV5-4 with TRBJ1-3; possibly TRBD1 for D (5 bases). The CDR3 covers 15 residues. Per the germline V gene, CDR1 is SGHNT and CDR2 is YYREEE (reference sequence). V lost 1 base and J 0 bases, leaving 8 bases between the germline ends.

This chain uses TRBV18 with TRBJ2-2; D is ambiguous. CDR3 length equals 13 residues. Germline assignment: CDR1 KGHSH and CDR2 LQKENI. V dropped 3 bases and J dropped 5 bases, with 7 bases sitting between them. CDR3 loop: CASSPDLTGELFF. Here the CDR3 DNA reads TGTGCCAGCTCACCCGACTTGACCGGGGAGCTGTTTTTT.

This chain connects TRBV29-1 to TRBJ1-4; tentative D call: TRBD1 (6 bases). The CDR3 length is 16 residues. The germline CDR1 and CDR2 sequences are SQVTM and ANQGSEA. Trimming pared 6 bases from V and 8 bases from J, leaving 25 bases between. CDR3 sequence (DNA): TGCAGCGTCCTTGGTGCTACCGGGACACTGAGGGAAAAACTGTTTTTT. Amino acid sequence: CSVLGATGTLREKLFF.

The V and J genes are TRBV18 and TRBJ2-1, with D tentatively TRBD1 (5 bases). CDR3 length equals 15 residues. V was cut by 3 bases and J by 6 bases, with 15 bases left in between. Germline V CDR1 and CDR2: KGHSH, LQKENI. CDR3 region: CASSPQGFSANEQFF. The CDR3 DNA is TGTGCCAGCTCACCGCAGGGTTTTTCCGCCAATGAGCAGTTCTTC.

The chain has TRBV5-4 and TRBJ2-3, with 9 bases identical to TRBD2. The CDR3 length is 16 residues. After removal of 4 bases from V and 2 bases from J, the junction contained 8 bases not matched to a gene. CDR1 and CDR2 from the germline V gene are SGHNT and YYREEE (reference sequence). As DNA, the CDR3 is TGTGCCAGCAGCAGATGGGTAGCGGGAGTCACAGATACGCAGTATTTT. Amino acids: CASSRWVAGVTDTQYF.

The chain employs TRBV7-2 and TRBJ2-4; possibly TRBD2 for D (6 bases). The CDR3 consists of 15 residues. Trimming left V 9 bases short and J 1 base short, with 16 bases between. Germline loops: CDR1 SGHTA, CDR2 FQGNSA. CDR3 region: CASRFVGGAKNIQYF. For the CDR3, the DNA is TGTGCCAGTCGCTTTGTTGGGGGGGCCAAAAACATTCAGTACTTC.

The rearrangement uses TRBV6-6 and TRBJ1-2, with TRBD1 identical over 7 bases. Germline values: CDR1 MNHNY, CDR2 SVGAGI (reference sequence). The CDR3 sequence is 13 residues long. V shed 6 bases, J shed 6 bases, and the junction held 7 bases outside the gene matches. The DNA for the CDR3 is TGTGCCAGCAGCTATGACAGGGTCAATGGCTACACCTTC. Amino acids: CASSYDRVNGYTF.

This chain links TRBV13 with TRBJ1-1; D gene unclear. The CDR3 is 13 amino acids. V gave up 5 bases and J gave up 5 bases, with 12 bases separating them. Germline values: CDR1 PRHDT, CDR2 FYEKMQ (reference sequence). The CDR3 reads CASSPGGRTEAFF. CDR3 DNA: TGTGCCAGCAGCCCCGGAGGACGGACTGAAGCTTTCTTT. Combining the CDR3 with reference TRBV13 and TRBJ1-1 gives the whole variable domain AAGVIQSPRHLIKEKRETATLKCYPIPRHDTVYWYQQGPGQDPQFLISFYEKMQSDKGSIPDRFSAQQFSDYHSELNMSSLELGDSALYFCASSPGGRTEAFFGQGTRLTVV.

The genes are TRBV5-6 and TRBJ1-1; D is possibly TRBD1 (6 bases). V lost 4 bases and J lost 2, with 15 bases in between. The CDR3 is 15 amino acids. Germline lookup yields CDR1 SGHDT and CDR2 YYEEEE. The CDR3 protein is CASSRNNRANTEAFF. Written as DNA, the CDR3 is TGTGCCAGCAGCCGAAACAACAGGGCTAACACTGAAGCTTTCTTT.

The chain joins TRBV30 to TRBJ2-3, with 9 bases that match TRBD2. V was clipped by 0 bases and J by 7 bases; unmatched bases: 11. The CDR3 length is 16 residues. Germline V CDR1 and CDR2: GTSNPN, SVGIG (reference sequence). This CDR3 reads CAWSVEGSGRVYTQYF. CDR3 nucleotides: TGTGCCTGGAGTGTAGAAGGTAGCGGGAGAGTTTATACGCAGTATTTT.

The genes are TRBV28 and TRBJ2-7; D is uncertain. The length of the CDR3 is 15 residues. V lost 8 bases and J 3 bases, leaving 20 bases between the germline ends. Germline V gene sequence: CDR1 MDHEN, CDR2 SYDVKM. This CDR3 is CASLESGNYRYEQYF. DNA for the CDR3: TGTGCCAGCCTAGAATCGGGTAATTATCGCTACGAGCAGTACTTC. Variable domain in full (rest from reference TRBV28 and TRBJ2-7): DVKVTQSSRYLVKRTGEKVFLECVQDMDHENMFWYRQDPGLGLRLIYFSYDVKMKEKGDIPEGYSVSREKKERFSLILESASTNQTSMYLCASLESGNYRYEQYFGPGTRLTVT.

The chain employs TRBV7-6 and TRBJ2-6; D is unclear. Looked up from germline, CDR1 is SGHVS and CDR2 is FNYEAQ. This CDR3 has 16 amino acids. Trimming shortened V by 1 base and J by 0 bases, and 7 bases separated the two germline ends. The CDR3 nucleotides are TGTGCCAGCAGCTTAGGTCGGAGCTCTGGGGCCAACGTCCTGACTTTC. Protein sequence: CASSLGRSSGANVLTF.

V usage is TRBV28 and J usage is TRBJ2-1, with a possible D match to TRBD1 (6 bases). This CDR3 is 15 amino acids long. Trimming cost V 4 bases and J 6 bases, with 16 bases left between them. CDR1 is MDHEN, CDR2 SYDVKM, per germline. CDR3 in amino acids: CASSSPSLQGNEQFF. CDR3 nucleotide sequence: TGTGCCAGCAGTTCCCCCTCCTTACAGGGCAATGAGCAGTTCTTC.

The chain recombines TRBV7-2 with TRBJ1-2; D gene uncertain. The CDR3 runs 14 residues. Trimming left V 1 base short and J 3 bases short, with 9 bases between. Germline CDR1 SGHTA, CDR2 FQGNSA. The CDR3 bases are TGTGCCAGCAGCTTAGTCATGGCAGACTATGGCTACACCTTC. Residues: CASSLVMADYGYTF.

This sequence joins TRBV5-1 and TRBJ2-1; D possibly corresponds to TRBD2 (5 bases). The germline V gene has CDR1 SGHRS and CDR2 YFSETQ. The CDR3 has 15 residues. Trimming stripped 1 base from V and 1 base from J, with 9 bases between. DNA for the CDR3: TGCGCCAGCAGCTTGTCCCCGGGATCCTACAATGAGCAGTTCTTC. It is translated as CASSLSPGSYNEQFF.

The CDR3, as DNA: TGCGCCAGCAGTGGGGCGTCCGGGAGCAACAATGAGCAGTTCTTC. Translation gives CASSGASGSNNEQFF. The chain uses TRBV10-1 and TRBJ2-1; tentatively, D is TRBD2 (6 bases). The germline V and J ends were trimmed by 4 bases and 5 bases, with 15 bases remaining between them. The CDR3 runs 15 residues. CDR1 and CDR2 from the germline V gene are WNHNN and SYGVQD (reference sequence).

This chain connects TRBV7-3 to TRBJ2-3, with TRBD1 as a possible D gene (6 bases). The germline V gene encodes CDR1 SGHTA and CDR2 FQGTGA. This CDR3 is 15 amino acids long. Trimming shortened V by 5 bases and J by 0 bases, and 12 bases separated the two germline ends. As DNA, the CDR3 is TGTGCCAGCAGCCCCTGGGGGCTAAGCACAGATACGCAGTATTTT. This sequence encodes CASSPWGLSTDTQYF.

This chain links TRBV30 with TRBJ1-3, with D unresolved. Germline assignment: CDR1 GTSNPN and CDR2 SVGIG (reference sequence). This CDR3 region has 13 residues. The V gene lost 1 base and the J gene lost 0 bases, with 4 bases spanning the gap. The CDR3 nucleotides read TGTGCCTGGAGTGGGAGCTCTGGAAACACCATATATTTT. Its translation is CAWSGSSGNTIYF.